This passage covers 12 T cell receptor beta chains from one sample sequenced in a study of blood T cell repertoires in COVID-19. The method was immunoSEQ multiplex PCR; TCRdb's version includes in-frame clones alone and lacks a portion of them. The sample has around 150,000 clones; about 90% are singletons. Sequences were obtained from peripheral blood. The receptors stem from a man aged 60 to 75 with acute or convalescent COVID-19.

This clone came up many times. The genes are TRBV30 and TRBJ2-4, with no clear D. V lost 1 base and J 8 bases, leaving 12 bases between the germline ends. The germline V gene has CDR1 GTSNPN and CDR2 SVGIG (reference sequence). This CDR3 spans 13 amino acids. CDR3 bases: TGTGCCTGGAGTGGCTCCCATAGAGACATTCAGTACTTC. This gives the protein CAWSGSHRDIQYF.

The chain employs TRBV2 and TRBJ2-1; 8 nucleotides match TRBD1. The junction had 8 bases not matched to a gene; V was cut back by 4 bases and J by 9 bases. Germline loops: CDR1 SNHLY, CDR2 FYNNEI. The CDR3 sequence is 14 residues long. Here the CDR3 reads CASSGQGSIAEQFF. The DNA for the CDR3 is TGTGCCAGCAGTGGACAGGGGTCGATAGCTGAGCAGTTCTTC.

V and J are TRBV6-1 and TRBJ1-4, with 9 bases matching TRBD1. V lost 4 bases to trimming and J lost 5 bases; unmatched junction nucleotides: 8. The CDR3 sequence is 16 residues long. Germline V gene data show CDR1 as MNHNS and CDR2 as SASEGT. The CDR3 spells CASSAYGQGRNEKLFF. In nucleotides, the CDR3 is TGTGCCAGCAGTGCATATGGACAGGGGCGAAATGAAAAACTGTTTTTT.

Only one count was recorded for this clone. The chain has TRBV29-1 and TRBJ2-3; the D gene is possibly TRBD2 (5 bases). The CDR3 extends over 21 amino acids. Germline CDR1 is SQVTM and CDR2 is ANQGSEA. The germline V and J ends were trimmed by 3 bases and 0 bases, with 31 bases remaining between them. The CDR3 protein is CSVDFRGYWKVSRVSTDTQYF. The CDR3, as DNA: TGCAGCGTTGATTTTCGAGGGTATTGGAAGGTCTCCCGGGTTAGCACAGATACGCAGTATTTT.

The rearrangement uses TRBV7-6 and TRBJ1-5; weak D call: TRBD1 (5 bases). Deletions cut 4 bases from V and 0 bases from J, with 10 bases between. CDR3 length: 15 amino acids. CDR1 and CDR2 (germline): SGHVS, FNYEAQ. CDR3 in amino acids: CASSSDSRSNQPQHF. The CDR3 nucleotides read TGTGCCAGCAGCTCAGACAGTCGTAGCAATCAGCCCCAGCATTTT.

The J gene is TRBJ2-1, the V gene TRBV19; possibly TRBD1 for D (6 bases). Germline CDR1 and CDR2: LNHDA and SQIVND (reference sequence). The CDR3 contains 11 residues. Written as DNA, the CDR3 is TGTGCTACGGACAGAAACAATGAGCAGTTCTTC. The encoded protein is CATDRNNEQFF.

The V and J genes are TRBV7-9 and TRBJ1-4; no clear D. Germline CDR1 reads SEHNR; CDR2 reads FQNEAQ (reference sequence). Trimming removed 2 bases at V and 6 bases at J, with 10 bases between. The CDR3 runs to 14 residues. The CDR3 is CASSLSTGYEKLFF. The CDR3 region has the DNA TGTGCCAGCAGCTTATCGACGGGGTATGAAAAACTGTTTTTT.

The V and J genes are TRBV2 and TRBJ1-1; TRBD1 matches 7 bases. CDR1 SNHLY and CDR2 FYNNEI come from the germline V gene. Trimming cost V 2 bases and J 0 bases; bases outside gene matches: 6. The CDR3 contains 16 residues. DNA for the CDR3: TGTGCCAGCAGTGAACGGGACAGCCGAATGAACACTGAAGCTTTCTTT. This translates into CASSERDSRMNTEAFF.

The CDR3 here is CASSRGIAGDNEQFF. The CDR3 DNA sequence: TGTGCCAGCTCACGCGGGATAGCGGGGGACAATGAGCAGTTCTTC. This chain uses TRBV18 with TRBJ2-1; 9 bases fit TRBD2. V was clipped by 4 bases and J by 5 bases; unmatched bases: 6. Germline V gene data show CDR1 as KGHSH and CDR2 as LQKENI. This CDR3 has 15 amino acids.

The CDR3 region is CASSQAGGSFSYEQYF. DNA of the CDR3: TGTGCCAGCAGCCAAGCAGGTGGGAGCTTTTCCTACGAGCAGTACTTC. This chain links TRBV3-1 (or the pseudogene TRBV3-2) with TRBJ2-7; a possible D gene is TRBD2 (5 bases). This CDR3 is built from 16 residues. V lost 1 base, J lost 1 base, and 14 bases lay in between. Looked up from germline, CDR1 is LGHDT and CDR2 is YNNKEL (reference sequence).

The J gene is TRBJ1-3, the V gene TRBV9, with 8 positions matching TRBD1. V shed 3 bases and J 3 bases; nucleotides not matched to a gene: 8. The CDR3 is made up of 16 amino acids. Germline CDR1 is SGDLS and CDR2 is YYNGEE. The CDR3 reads CASSDRQGSDGNTIYF. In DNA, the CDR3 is TGTGCCAGCAGCGACCGACAGGGGTCTGATGGAAACACCATATATTTT.

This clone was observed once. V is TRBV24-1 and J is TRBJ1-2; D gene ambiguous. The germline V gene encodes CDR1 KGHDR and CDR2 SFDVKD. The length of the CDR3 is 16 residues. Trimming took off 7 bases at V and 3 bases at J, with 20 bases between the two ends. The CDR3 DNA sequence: TGTGCCACCAGACCCGGGAGACCCGATCGGGACTATGGCTACACCTTC. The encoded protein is CATRPGRPDRDYGYTF.